This TCR beta chain appears in the sequencing data of a study of radiotherapy plus CTLA-4 blockade in lung cancer (dated by TCRdb to the late 2010s). Notes on the research overall: Objective responses occurred in about 19% of enrolled patients, and about 33% achieved disease control. General conclusions and limits of the study: After treatment with radiotherapy and ipilimumab, TCR clones that originated in tumors expanded in peripheral blood. The strongest predictors of response, as reported, were early dynamic changes in blood T cell clones along with a rise in serum interferon-beta after radiation.

In the case of this clone: It has no known antigen specificity. Per-nucleotide qualities are absent, and no much larger clonotype sits a single base away.

Focal radiation therapy combined with CTLA-4 blockade (ipilimumab) was tested in patients with chemo-refractory metastatic non-small-cell lung cancer. V is clipped by 4 bases and J by 3 bases, and the sequence between their germline boundaries is 13 bases long. CDR1 SGHRS and CDR2 YFSETQ were looked up in the germline V gene. Spanning cysteine to phenylalanine, the CDR3 consists of 14 amino acids. Only CDR3 DNA is held: 42 bases, read in frame from base 1. Library generation was performed with the immunoSEQ multiplex PCR assay. What TCRdb holds here is the immuneACCESS table cut down to in-frame rearrangements. Part of the clones is not present; checked against another copy, under half of the missing clones reflect an unresolved V gene, and the others are unexplained. The sample table records about 45,000 clones; roughly 60% of these occur just once. In total, the top ten clones hold about a fifth of the sample.

The chain joins TRBV5-1 to TRBJ1-1; matching of 6 bases hints at TRBD1 as the D gene. Source: peripheral blood, taken from a patient treated with radiotherapy plus ipilimumab. The sequence derives from a human donor with non-small cell lung cancer who had a partial response to radiotherapy plus ipilimumab. CDR3 reads: CASSPYREYTEAFF. The DNA is TGCGCCAGCAGCCCATACAGGGAATACACTGAAGCTTTCTTT.